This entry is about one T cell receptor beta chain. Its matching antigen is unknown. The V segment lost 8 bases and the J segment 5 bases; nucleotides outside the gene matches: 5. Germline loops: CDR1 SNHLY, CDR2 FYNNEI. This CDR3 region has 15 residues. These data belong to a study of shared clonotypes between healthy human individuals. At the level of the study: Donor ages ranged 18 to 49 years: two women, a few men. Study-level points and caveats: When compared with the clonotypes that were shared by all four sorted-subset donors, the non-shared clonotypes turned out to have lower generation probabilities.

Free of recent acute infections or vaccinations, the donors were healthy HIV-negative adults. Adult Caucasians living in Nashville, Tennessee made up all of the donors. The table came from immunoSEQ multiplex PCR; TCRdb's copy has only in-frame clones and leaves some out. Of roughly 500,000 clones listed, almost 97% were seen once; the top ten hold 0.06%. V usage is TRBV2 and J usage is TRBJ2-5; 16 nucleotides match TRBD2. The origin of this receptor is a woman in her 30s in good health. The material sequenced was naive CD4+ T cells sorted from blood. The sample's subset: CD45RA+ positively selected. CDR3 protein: CASGTSGRAGETQYF. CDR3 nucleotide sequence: TGTGCCAGCGGGACTAGCGGGAGGGCCGGGGAGACCCAGTACTTC.